This T cell receptor (beta chain) was sequenced for a study of post-analysis software for immune sequencing data. Regarding the study as a whole: Controls showed lower frequencies than patients for roughly five TRBV segments, and TRBV5-6, TRBV5-1 and TRBV20-1 were among these. Controls significantly exceeded multiple sclerosis patients in normalized Chao1 diversity. Those samples that were prepared in the same batch co-clustered strongly by F measure.

This clonotype appeared a few times. What it binds is not known. The CDR3 is 15 amino acids. The ends lost 1 base at V and 10 bases at J; junction bases unmatched: 5. CDR1 is SGHTA and CDR2 is FQGNSA in the germline V gene. Built from TCR beta cDNA, the libraries had unique molecular identifiers in them. TCRdb re-called the PCR reads through MiXCR, storing one row per CDR3 protein. The table includes roughly 620,000 distinct CDR3 sequences, around 44% detected once. The sequenced material came from blood. This receptor was taken from a girl aged 10-17 years with multiple sclerosis. This chain connects TRBV7-2 to TRBJ2-1, with 12 nucleotides matching TRBD2. CDR3 in DNA: TGTGCCAGCAGCTTAGAGGGACTAGCGGGTTGGGAGCAGTTCTTC. Residues: CASSLEGLAGWEQFF.